Here is one T cell receptor (beta chain) with its context. This entry belongs to a study of CD8 T cells in Susac syndrome. In germline, CDR1 is MDHEN, CDR2 SYDVKM. This CDR3 region has 11 residues. With 7 bases removed from V and 6 bases from J, the gap between germline ends came to 6 bases. RNA was extracted with the RNeasy kit, and a quantity of roughly 0.5 to 1 ug was reverse transcribed using random hexamers. It was immunoSEQ multiplex PCR that amplified TCR beta CDR3 across 54 Vbeta and 13 Jbeta. TCRdb re-called the immunoSEQ multiplex PCR reads through MiXCR, storing one row per CDR3 protein. Seen here are 110,000 to 150,000 distinct CDR3 sequences, 94% observed once, and the top ten hold about 0.25%. TCR beta sequencing was performed on blood CD8+ and CD4+ T cells. The control group consisted of healthy donors matched for age and sex.

V usage is TRBV28 and J usage is TRBJ2-2; no clear D gene. The sample was CD8+ T cells from PBMCs. This clonotype was sampled from a human donor in good health. The CDR3 DNA follows: TGTGCCAGCACCACTGCCGGGGAGCTGTTTTTT. Its translation: CASTTAGELFF.